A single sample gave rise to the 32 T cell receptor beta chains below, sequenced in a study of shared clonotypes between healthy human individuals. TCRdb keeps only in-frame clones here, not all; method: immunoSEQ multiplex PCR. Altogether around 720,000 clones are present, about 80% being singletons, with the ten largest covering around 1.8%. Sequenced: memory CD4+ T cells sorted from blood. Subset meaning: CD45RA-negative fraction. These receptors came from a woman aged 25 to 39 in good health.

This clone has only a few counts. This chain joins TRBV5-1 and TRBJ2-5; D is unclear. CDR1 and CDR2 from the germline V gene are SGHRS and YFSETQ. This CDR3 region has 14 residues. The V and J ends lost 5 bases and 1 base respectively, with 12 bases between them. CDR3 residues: CASRDRTLQETQYF. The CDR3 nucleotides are TGCGCCAGCAGAGATCGGACGCTCCAAGAGACCCAGTACTTC.

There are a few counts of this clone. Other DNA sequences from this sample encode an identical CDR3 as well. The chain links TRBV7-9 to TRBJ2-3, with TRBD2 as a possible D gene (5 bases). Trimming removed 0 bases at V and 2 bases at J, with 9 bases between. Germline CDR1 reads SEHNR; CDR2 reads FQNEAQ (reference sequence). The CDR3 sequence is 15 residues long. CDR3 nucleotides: TGTGCCAGCAGCTTAGCGGGAGCCTTCACAGATACGCAGTATTTT. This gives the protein CASSLAGAFTDTQYF.

The CDR3 spells CASSLRFTDTQYF. The CDR3 DNA is TGTGCCAGCAGTTTAAGGTTCACAGATACGCAGTATTTT. This sequence joins TRBV27 and TRBJ2-3; D remains unclear. This CDR3 region has 13 residues. V lost 2 bases to trimming and J lost 2 bases, with 5 bases between them. In germline, CDR1 is MNHEY, CDR2 SMNVEV (reference sequence).

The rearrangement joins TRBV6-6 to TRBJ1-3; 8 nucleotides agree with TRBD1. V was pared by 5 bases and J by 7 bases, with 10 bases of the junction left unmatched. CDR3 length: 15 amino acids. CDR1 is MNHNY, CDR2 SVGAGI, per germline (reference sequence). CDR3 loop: CASSGTRQGRNTIYF. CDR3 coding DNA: TGTGCCAGCAGTGGTACTAGACAGGGGAGGAACACCATATATTTT.

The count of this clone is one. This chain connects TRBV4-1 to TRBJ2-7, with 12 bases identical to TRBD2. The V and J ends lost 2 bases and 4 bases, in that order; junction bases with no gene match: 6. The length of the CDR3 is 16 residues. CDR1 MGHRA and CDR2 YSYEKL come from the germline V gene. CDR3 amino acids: CASSQPSGRAGYEQYF. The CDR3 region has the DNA TGCGCCAGCAGCCAACCTAGCGGGAGGGCCGGGTACGAGCAGTACTTC.

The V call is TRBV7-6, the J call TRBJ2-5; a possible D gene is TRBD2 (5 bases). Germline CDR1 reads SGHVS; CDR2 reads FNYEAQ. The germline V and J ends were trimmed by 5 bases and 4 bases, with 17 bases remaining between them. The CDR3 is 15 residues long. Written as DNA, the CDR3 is TGTGCCAGCAGCCCGGGGTCTGGGCAACCAGAGACCCAGTACTTC. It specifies CASSPGSGQPETQYF.

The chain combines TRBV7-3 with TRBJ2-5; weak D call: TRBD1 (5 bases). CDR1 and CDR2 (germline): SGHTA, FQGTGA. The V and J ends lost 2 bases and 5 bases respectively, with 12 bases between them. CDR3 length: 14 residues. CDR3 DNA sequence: TGTGCCAGCAGCTTACGACGAAGGGGTGAGACCCAGTACTTC. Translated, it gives CASSLRRRGETQYF.

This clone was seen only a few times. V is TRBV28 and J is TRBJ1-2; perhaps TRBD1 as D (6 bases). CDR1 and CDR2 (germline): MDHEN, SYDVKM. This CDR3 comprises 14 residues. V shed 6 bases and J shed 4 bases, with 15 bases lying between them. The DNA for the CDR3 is TGTGCCAGCAGGGGCGGGGGCGAGAGCTATGGCTACACCTTC. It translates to CASRGGGESYGYTF.

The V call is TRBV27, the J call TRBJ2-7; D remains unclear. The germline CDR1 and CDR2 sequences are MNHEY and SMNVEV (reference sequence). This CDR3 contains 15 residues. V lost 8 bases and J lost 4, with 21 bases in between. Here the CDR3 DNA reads TGTGCCAGCCAACGGATGGCGCTAGTCGGTTACGAGCAGTACTTC. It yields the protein CASQRMALVGYEQYF.

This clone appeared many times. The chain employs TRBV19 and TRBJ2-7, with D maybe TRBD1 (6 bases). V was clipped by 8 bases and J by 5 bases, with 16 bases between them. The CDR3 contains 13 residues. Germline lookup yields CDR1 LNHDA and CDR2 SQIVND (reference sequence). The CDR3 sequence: CASSVLQGHEQYF. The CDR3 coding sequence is TGTGCCAGTTCCGTTCTACAGGGCCACGAGCAGTACTTC.

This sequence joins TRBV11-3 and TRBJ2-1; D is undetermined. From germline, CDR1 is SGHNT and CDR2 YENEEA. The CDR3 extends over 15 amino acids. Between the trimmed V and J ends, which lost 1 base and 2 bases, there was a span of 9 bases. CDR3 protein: CASSLAGGTYNEQFF. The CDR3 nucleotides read TGTGCCAGCAGCTTAGCGGGTGGCACCTACAATGAGCAGTTCTTC.

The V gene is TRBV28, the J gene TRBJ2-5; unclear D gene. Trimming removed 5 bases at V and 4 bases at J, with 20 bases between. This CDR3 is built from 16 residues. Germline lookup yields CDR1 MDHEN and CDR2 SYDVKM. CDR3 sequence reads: CASSKDTGPRVETQYF. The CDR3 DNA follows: TGTGCCAGCAGTAAAGATACCGGGCCAAGGGTAGAGACCCAGTACTTC.

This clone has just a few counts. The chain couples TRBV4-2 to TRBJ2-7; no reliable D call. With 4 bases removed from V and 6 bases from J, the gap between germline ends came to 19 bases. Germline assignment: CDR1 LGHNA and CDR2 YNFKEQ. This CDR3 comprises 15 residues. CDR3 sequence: CASSPPEQRLSEQYF. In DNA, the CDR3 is TGTGCCAGCAGCCCCCCAGAACAAAGACTTAGCGAGCAGTACTTC.

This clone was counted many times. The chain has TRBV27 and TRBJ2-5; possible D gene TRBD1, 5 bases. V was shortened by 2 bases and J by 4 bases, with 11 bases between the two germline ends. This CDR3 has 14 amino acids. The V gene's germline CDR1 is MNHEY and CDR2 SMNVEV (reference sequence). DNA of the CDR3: TGTGCCAGCAGTTTAGCAGGGTATCGAGAGACCCAGTACTTC. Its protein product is CASSLAGYRETQYF.

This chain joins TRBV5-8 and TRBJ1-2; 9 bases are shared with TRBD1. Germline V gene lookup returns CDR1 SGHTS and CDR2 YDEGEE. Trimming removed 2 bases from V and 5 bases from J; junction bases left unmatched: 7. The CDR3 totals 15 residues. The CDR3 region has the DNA TGTGCCAGCAGCTTAATGACAGGGGGAGGATATGGCTACACCTTC. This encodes CASSLMTGGGYGYTF.

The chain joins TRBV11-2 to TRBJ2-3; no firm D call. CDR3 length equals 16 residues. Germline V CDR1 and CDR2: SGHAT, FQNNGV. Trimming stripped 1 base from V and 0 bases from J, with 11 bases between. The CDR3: CASSLAGGASTDTQYF. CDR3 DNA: TGTGCCAGCAGCTTAGCAGGCGGTGCTAGCACAGATACGCAGTATTTT.

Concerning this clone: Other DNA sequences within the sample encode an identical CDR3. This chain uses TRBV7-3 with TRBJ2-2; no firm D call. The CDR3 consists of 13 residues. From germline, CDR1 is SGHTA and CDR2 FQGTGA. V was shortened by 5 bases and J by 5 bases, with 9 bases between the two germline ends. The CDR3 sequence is CASSLTRTGELFF. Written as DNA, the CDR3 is TGTGCCAGCAGCCTCACAAGAACCGGGGAGCTGTTTTTT.

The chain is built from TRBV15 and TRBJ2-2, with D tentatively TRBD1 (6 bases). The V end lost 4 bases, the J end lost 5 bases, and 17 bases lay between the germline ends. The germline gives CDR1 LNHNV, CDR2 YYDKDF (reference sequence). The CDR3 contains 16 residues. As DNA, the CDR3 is TGTGCCACCAGCAAGGGGAACTCAAGGGGGACCGGGGAGCTGTTTTTT. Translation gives CATSKGNSRGTGELFF.

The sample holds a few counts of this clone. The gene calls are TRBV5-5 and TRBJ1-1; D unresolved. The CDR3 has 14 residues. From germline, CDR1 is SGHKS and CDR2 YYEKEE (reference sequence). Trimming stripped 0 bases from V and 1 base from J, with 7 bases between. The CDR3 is CASSLVGRNTEAFF. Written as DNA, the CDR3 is TGTGCCAGCAGCTTGGTAGGTCGGAACACTGAAGCTTTCTTT.

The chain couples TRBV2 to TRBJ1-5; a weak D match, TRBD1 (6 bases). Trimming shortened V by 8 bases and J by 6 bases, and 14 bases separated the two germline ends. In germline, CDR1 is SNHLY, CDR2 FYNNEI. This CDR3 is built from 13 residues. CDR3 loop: CASVGGRGQPQHF. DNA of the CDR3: TGTGCCAGCGTAGGGGGTCGGGGTCAGCCCCAGCATTTT.

The CDR3 reads CASRVDRGHGYTF. The CDR3, as DNA: TGTGCCAGCAGAGTAGACAGGGGGCATGGCTACACCTTC. The V and J genes are TRBV28 and TRBJ1-2; 10 nucleotides agree with TRBD1. There are 13 residues in the CDR3. Germline lookup yields CDR1 MDHEN and CDR2 SYDVKM. V lost 6 bases, J lost 6 bases, and 4 bases stayed unmatched.

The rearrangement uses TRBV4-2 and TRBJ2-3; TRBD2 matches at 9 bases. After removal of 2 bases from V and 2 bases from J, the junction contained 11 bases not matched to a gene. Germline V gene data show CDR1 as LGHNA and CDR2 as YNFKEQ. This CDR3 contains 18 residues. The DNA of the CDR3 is TGTGCCAGCAGCCAAACCATAGCGGGAGCCACTCTCACAGATACGCAGTATTTT. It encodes CASSQTIAGATLTDTQYF.

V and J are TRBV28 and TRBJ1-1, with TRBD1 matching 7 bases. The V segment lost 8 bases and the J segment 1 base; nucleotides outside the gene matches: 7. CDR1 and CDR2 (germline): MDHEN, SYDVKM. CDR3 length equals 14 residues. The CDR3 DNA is TGTGCCAGCGCCTTGGGACAGAAGAACACTGAAGCTTTCTTT. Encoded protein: CASALGQKNTEAFF.

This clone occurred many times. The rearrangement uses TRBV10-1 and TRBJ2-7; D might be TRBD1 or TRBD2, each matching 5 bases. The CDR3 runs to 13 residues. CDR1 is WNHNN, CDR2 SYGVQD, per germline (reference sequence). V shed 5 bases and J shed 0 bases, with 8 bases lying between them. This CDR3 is CASSRDPSYEQYF. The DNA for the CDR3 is TGCGCCAGCAGTCGGGACCCCTCCTACGAGCAGTACTTC.

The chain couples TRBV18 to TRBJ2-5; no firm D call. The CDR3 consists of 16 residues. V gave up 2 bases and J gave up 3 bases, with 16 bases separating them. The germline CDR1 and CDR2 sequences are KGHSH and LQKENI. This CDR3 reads CASSPVFTGQKETQYF. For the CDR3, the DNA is TGTGCCAGCTCACCAGTGTTCACTGGGCAGAAAGAGACCCAGTACTTC.

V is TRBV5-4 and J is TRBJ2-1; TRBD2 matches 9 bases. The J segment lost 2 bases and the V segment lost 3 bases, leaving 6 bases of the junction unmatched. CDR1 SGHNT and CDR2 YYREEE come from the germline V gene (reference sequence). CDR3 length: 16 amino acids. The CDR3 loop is CASSSLSGSPYNEQFF. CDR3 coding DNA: TGTGCCAGCAGCTCCCTTAGCGGGAGCCCCTACAATGAGCAGTTCTTC. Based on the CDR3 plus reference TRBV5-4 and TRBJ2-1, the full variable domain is ETGVTQSPTHLIKTRGQQVTLRCSSQSGHNTVSWYQQALGQGPQFIFQYYREEENGRGNFPPRFSGLQFPNYSSELNVNALELDDSALYLCASSSLSGSPYNEQFFGPGTRLTVL.

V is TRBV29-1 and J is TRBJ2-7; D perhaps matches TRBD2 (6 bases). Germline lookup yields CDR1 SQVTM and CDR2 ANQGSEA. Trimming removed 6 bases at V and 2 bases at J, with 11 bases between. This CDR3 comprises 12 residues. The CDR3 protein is CSVGLTAYEQYF. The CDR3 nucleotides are TGCAGCGTGGGACTGACAGCCTACGAGCAGTACTTC.

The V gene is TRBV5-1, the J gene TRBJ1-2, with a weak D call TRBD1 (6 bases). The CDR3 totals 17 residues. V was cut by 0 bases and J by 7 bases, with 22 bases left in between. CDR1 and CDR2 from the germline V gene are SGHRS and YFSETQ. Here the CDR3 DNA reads TGCGCCAGCAGCTTGGTTTCTACACAGGGAACGTCGGGTGGCTACACCTTC. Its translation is CASSLVSTQGTSGGYTF.

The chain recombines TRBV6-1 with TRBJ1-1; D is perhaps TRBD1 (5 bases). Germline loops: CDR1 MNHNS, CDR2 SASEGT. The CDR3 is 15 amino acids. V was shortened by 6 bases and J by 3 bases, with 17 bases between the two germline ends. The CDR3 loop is CASSSMVGGHTEAFF. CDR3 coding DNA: TGTGCCAGCAGCTCAATGGTTGGGGGACACACTGAAGCTTTCTTT.

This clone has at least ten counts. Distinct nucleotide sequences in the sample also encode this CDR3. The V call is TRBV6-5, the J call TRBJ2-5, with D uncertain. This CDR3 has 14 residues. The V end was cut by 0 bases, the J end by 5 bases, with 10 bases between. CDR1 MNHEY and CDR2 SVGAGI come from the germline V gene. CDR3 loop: CASSYSDLQETQYF. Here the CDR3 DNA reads TGTGCCAGCAGTTACTCGGACCTCCAGGAGACCCAGTACTTC.

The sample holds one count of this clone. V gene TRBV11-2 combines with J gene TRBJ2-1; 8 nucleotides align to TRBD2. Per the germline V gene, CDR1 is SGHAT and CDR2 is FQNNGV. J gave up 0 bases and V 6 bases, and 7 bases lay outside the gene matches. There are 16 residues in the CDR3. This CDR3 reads CASSASGSVSYNEQFF. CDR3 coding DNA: TGTGCCAGCAGTGCTAGCGGGTCCGTCTCCTACAATGAGCAGTTCTTC.

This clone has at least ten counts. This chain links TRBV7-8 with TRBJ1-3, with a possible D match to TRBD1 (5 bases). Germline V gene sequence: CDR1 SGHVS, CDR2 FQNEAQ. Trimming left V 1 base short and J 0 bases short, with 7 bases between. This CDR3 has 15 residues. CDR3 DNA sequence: TGTGCCAGCAGCTTAGGAACAGGCTCTGGAAACACCATATATTTT. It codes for CASSLGTGSGNTIYF.